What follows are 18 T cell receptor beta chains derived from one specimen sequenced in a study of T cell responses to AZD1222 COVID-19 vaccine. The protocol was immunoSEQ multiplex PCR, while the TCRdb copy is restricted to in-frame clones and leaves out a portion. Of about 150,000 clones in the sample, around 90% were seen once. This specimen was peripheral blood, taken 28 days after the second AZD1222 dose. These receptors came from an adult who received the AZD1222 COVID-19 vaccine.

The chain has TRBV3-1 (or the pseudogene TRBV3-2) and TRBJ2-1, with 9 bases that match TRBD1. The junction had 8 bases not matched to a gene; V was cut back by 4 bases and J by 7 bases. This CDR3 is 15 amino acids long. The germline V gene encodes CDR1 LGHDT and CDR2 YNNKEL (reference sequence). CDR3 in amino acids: CASSLPGQGRNEQFF. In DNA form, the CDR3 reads TGTGCCAGCAGCCTTCCGGGACAGGGTAGGAATGAGCAGTTCTTC.

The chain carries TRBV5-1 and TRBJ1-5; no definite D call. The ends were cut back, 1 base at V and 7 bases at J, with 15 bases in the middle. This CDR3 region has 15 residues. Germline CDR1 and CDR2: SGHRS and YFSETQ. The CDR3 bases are TGCGCCAGCAGCTTGACCGCGGGAGGCGGGCAGCCCCAGCATTTT. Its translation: CASSLTAGGGQPQHF.

This CDR3 is CASSFGMGATDTQYF. The CDR3 DNA reads as TGTGCCAGCAGCTTTGGGATGGGAGCCACAGATACGCAGTATTTT. The chain is built from TRBV7-7 and TRBJ2-3, with a weak D call TRBD2 (5 bases). Per germline, CDR1 SSHAT and CDR2 FNYEAQ (reference sequence). This CDR3 has 15 residues. V was pared by 3 bases and J by 2 bases, with 12 bases between.

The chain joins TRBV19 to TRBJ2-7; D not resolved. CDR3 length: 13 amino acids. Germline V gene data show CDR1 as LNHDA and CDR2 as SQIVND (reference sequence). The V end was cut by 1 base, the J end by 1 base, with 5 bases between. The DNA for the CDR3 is TGTGCCAGTAGTATAGGTGATTCCTACGAGCAGTACTTC. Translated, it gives CASSIGDSYEQYF.

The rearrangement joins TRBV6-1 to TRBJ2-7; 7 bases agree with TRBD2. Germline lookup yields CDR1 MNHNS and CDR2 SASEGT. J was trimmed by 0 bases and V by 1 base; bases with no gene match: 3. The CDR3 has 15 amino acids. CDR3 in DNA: TGTGCCAGCAGTGAAGGGTGGGGGGGCTCCTACGAGCAGTACTTC. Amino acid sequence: CASSEGWGGSYEQYF.

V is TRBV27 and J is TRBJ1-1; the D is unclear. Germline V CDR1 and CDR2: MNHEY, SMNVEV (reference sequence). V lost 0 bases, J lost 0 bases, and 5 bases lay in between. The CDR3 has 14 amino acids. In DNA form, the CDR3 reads TGTGCCAGCAGTTTATCGGGCATGAACACTGAAGCTTTCTTT. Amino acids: CASSLSGMNTEAFF.

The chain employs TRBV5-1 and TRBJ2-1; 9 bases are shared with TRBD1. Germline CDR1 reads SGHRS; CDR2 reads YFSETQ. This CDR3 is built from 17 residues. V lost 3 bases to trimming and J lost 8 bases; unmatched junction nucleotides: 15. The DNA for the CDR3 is TGCGCCAGCAGCTGGATCAGCAGGGGACAGGGTAAGGATGAGCAGTTCTTC. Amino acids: CASSWISRGQGKDEQFF.

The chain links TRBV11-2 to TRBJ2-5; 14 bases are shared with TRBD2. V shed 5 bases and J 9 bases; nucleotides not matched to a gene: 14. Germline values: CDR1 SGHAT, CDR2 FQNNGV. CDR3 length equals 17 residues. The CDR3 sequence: CASSAGLAGGIGSAQYF. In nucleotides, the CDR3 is TGTGCCAGCAGCGCCGGACTAGCGGGAGGAATAGGCTCTGCCCAGTACTTC.

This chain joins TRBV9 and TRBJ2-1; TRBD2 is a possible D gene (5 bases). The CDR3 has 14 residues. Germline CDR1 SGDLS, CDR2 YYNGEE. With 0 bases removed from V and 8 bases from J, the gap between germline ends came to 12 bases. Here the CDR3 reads CASSVGRGSDEQFF. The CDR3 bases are TGTGCCAGCAGCGTAGGCCGGGGTAGCGATGAGCAGTTCTTC.

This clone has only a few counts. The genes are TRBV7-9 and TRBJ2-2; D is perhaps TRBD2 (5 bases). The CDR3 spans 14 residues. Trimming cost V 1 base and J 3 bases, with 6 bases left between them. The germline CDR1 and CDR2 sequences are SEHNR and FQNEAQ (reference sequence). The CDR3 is CASSLVGDTGELFF. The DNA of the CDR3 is TGTGCCAGCAGCTTAGTCGGGGACACCGGGGAGCTGTTTTTT.

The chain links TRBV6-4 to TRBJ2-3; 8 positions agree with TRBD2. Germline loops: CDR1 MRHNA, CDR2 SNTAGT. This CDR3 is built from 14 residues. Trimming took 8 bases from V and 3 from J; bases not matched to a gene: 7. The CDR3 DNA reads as TGTGCCAGCCTGGCCGGGAGGGAAACAGATACGCAGTATTTT. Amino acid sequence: CASLAGRETDTQYF.

The CDR3 reads CASSIAQTSGGRNEQFF. The DNA for the CDR3 is TGCGCCAGCAGCATTGCTCAGACTAGCGGGGGGAGGAATGAGCAGTTCTTC. This chain links TRBV5-1 with TRBJ2-1, with 13 bases matching TRBD2. Germline-derived CDR1 and CDR2 are SGHRS and YFSETQ. The CDR3 length is 17 residues. V lost 4 bases and J lost 7; bases outside the gene matches: 11.

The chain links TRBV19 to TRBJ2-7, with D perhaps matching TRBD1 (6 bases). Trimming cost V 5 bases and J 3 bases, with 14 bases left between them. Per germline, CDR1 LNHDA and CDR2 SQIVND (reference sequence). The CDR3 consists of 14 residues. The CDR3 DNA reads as TGTGCCAGTAGTGTGGACAGAACTCTCTACGAGCAGTACTTC. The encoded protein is CASSVDRTLYEQYF.

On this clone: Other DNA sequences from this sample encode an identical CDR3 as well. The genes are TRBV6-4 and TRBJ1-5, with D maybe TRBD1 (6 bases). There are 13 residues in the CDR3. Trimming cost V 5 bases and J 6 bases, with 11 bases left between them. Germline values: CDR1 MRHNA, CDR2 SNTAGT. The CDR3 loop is CASSTIQGQPQHF. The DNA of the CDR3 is TGTGCCAGCAGTACCATACAGGGTCAGCCCCAGCATTTT.

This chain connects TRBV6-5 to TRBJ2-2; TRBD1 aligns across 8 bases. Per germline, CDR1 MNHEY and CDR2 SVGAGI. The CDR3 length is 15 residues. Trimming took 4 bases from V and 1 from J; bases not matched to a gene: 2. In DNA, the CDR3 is TGTGCCAGCAGTTCCGGACAGGGGAACACCGGGGAGCTGTTTTTT. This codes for CASSSGQGNTGELFF.

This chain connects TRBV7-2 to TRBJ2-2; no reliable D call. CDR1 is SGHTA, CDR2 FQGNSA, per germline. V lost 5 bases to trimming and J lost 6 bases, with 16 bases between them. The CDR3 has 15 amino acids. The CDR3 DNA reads TGTGCCAGCAGCCCCGCCCGGAGCCCGGCCGGGGAGCTGTTTTTT. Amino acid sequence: CASSPARSPAGELFF.

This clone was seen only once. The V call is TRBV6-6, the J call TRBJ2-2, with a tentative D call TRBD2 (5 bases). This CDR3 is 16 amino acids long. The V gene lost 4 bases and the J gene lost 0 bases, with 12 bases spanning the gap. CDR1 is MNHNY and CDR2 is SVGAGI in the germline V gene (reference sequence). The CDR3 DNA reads TGTGCCAGCAGTTGGGAGAGTATCGCGAACACCGGGGAGCTGTTTTTT. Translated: CASSWESIANTGELFF.

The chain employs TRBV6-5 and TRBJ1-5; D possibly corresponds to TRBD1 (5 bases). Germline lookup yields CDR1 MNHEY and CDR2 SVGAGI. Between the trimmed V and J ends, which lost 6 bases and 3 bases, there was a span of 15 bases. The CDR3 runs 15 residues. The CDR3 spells CASRGEFTANQPQHF. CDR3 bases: TGTGCCAGCAGGGGGGAGTTTACGGCCAATCAGCCCCAGCATTTT.